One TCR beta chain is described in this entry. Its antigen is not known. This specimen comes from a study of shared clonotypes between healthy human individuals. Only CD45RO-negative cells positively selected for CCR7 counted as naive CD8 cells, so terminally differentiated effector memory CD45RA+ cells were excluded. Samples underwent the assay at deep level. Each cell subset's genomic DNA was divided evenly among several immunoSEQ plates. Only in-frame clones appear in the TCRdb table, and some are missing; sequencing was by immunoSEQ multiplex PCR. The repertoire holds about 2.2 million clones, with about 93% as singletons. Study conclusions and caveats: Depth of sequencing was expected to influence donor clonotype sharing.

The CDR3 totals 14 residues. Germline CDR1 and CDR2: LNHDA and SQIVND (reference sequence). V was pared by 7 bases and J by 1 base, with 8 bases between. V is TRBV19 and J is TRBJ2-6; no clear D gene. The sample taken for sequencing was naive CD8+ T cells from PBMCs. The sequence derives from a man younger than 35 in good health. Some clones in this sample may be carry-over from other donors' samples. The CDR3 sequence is CASKESSGANVLTF. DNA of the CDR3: TGTGCCAGTAAGGAGTCTTCTGGGGCCAACGTCCTGACTTTC.